This TCR beta chain originates from a study of blood T cell repertoires in COVID-19. In the authors' workflow: How many nucleated cells were present was estimated from reference gene primer amplification. TCRdb keeps only in-frame clones here, not all; method: immunoSEQ multiplex PCR. V and J calls and clone size are those listed in that table; D and trimming were worked out from the DNA. The data hold 90,000 to 110,000 clones, with approximately 84% observed a single time. The V gene's germline CDR1 is MNHEY and CDR2 SMNVEV (reference sequence). Trimming removed 4 bases from V and 7 bases from J, with 5 bases in between. This CDR3 has 11 residues.

V gene TRBV27 combines with J gene TRBJ2-1; no firm D call. The source material was peripheral blood. The TCR sequence derives from a woman between 45 and 65 years old with acute or convalescent COVID-19. For the CDR3, the DNA is TGTGCCAGCAGTTCGCGAAATGAGCAGTTCTTC. This sequence encodes CASSSRNEQFF.